This T cell receptor beta chain was retrieved from a study of OX40 agonist ivuxolimab in advanced cancers. General notes on the study: Ivuxolimab was an agonistic, fully human IgG2 monoclonal antibody directed against OX40 (CD134), a costimulatory receptor. Of the roughly 54 patients in dose escalation, some 20 had hepatocellular carcinoma, some 15 had melanoma, 9 had renal cell carcinoma and 9 had head and neck cancer. Peripheral TCRbeta sequencing aimed to test whether ivuxolimab altered TCR sequence diversity and caused clonal T-cell expansion. Partial responses occurred in three dose-escalation patients, of whom one had hepatocellular carcinoma and two had cutaneous melanoma. The dose-escalation cohort was 82.7% male with a mean age of around 62 years, ranging from roughly 20 to 80. Intravenous ivuxolimab was administered to patients every 2 weeks at six dose levels: 0.01, 0.1, 0.3, 1.5, 3 and 10 mg/kg. Patients were allowed to have had prior anti-PD-1, anti-PD-L1 or anti-CTLA-4 therapy, and around two fifths of the dose-escalation patients had been treated with checkpoint inhibitors. The paper covers the monotherapy dose-escalation part of the phase I ivuxolimab trial, which included N of about 51 patients.

Looking up the germline V gene yields CDR1 SGHTA and CDR2 FQGTGA. V ends up 5 bases short and J 6 bases short, with an unmatched junction base count of 6. Including cysteine and phenylalanine, the CDR3 has 14 amino acids. Of the read, only the CDR3 DNA is kept; its 42 bases are in frame from base 1. About this clone: This clone's antigen is unknown. No base qualities exist here, and no much larger clone lies one base off it.

What the work shows at the level of the full study, not this receptor alone: In the 0.1-3.0 mg/kg groups, partial responders were among the patients with the lowest normalized peripheral clonal expansion, particularly in CD8+ T cells. After ivuxolimab, CD8+ T cells had more expanded clones than CD4+ T cells on average. Low levels of normalized T-cell clonal expansion were also seen in some nonresponding patients. At doses of 0.1 to 3.0 mg/kg, clonal expansion of both CD4+ and CD8+ T cells in blood was seen between baseline and week 6. Antigen specificity was not determined for the clonally expanded peripheral T cells.

Genomic DNA was extracted from sorted cells for sequencing of the TCRbeta CDR3 region. The immunoSEQ Assay was used for sequencing of TCRbeta CDR3 regions. This is the immuneACCESS table as TCRdb keeps it, with only in-frame sequences that have V and J called. A part of the clones is gone; compared with another copy, unresolved V genes explain less than half, and the rest is unexplained. The sample table holds roughly 56,000 clones, of which about 85% were seen once. The biggest ten clones account for 4% to 5% of the sample. The trial excluded patients who had a history of autoimmune disease or were on systemic immunosuppression. Peripheral blood for TCR sequencing was collected from all dose cohorts at baseline, on cycle 4 day 1, and on cycle 7 day 1. The samples were taken from a phase I, first-in-human, multicenter, open-label dose-escalation trial of ivuxolimab. Adults with locally advanced or metastatic head and neck squamous cell, hepatocellular, melanoma or renal cell carcinoma were enrolled in the trial. Before TCR sequencing, CD4+ and CD8+ T cells were separately sorted from peripheral blood.

Rearrangement joined TRBV7-3 to TRBJ2-4; TRBD1 matches 8 bases in the middle. The sequencing used CD4+ or CD8+ T cells sorted from blood, collected in a trial of the OX40 agonist ivuxolimab. The clonotype was recovered from an adult with an advanced solid tumor such as melanoma, head and neck, liver or kidney cancer. The base sequence is TGTGCCAGCAGCCCAGGGACAGGACCAAACATTCAGTACTTC. Translated, it reads CASSPGTGPNIQYF.